This entry features one T cell receptor beta chain sequence. Its specificity is not known. The data derive from a study of cytomegalovirus exposure and HLA in healthy donors. The overall study: Assignment to the Caucasian-associated ancestry cluster applied to approximately 80% of the roughly 410 genotyped donors. Study-level findings and limits: Reports indicated that the classifier achieved high specificity and sensitivity in diagnosing cytomegalovirus status. In a later analysis, V- and J-gene trimming of beta chains associated with a DCLRE1C missense variant, replicated independently.

The CDR3 covers 15 residues. CDR1 is MNHEY, CDR2 SMNVEV, per germline (reference sequence). V was cut by 4 bases and J by 4 bases, with 13 bases left in between. The PCR used 60 Vbeta and 13 Jbeta primers. Only in-frame clones appear in the TCRdb table, and some are missing; sequencing was by immunoSEQ multiplex PCR. Seen here are around 190,000 clones, 60% to 80% observed once, and the top ten hold about 1.5%. Nominal health characterized the donors when sampled, though unrecorded immune exposures were likely. The rearrangement uses TRBV27 and TRBJ1-4, with a possible D match to TRBD1 (5 bases). Sequencing was done on a sample of PBMCs. The sequence was collected from a young woman in good health and CMV-seronegative. The CDR3, as DNA: TGTGCCAGCAGTTCGTACGACAGCCTTAATGAAAAACTGTTTTTT. Translated: CASSSYDSLNEKLFF.